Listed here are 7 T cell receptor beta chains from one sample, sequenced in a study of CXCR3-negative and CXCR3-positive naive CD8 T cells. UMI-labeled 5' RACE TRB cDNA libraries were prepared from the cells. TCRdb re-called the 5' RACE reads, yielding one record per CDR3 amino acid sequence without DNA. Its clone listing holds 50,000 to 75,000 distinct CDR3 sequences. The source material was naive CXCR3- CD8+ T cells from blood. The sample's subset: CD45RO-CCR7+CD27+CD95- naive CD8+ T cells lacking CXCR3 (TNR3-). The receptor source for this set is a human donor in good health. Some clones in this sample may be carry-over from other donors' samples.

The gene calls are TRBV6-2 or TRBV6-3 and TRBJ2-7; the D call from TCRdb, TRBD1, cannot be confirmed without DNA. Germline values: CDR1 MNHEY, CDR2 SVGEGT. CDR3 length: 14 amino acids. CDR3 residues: CASSASGQTYEQYF.

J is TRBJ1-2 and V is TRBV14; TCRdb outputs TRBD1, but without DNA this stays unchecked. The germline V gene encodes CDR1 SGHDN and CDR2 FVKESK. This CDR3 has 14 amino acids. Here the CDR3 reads CASSQGAGSSGYTF.

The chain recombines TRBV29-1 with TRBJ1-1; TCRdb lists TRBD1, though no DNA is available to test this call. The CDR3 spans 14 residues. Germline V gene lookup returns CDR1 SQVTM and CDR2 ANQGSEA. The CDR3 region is CSVWGGWMNTEAFF.

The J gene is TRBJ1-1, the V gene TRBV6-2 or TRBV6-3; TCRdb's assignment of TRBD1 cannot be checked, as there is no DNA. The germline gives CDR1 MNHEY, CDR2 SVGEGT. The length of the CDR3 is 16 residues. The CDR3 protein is CASSSRDATLNTEAFF.

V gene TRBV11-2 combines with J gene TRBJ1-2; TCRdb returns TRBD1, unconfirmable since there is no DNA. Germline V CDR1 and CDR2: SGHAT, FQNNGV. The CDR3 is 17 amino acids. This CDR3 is CASSPTGPGQHNYGYTF.

The CDR3 sequence: CAIVGDRFANTGELFF. This chain joins TRBV10-3 and TRBJ2-2. CDR1 and CDR2 from the germline V gene are ENHRY and SYGVKD. The CDR3 has 16 residues.

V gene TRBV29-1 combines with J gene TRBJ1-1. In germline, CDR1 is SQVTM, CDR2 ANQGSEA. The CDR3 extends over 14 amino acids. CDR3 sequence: CSVDSGPHRTEAFF.